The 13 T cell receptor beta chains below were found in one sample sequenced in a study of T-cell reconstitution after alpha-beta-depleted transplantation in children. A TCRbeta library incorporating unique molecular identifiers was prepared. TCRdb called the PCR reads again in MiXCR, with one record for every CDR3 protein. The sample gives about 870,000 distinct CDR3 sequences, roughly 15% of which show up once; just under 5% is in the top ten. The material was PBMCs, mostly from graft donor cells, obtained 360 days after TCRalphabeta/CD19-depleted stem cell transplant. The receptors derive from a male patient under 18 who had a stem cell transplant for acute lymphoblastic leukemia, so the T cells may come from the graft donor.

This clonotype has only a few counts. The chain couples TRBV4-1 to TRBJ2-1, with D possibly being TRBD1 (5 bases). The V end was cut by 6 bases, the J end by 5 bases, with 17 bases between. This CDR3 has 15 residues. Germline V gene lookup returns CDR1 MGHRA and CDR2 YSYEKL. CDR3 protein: CASRRQGSRHNEQFF. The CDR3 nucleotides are TGCGCCAGCAGACGTCAGGGATCGAGGCACAATGAGCAGTTCTTC.

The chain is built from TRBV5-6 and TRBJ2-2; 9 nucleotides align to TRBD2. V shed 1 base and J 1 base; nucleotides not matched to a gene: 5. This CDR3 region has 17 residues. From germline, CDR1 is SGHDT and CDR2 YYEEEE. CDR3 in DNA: TGTGCCAGCAGCTTGAGGACTAGCGCACTGAACACCGGGGAGCTGTTTTTT. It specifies CASSLRTSALNTGELFF.

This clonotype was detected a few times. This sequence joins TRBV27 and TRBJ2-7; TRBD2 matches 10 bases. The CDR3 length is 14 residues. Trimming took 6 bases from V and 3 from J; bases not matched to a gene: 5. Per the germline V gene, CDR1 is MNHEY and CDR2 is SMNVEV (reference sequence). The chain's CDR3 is CASRPRLAGYEQYF. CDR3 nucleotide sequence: TGTGCCAGCAGACCCCGACTAGCGGGCTACGAGCAGTACTTC.

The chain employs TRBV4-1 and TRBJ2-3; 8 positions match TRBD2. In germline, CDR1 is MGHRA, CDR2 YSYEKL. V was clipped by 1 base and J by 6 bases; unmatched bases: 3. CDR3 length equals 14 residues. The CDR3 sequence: CASSQGAGDDTQYF. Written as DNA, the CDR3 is TGCGCCAGCAGCCAAGGAGCGGGAGACGATACGCAGTATTTT.

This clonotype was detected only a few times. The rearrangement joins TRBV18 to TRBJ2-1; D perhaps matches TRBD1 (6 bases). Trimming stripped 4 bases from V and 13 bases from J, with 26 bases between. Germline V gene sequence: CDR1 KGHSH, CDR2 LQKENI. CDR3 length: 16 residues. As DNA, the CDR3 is TGTGCCAGCTCACTCACTTTCGAGGGGGATAGCCCGAAACAGTTCTTC. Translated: CASSLTFEGDSPKQFF.

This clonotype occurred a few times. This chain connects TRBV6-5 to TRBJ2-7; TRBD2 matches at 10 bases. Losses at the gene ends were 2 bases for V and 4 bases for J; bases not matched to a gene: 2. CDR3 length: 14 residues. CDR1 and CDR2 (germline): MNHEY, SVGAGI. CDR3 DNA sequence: TGTGCCAGCAGTTACATACTAGCGGGATACGAGCAGTACTTC. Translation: CASSYILAGYEQYF.

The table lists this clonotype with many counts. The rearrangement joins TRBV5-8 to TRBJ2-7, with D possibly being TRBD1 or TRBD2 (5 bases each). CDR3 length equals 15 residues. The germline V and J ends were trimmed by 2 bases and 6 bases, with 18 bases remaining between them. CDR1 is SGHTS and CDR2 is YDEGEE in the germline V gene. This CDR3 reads CASSFLGTRQSEQYF. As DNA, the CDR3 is TGTGCCAGCAGCTTTTTAGGGACCAGGCAGTCCGAGCAGTACTTC.

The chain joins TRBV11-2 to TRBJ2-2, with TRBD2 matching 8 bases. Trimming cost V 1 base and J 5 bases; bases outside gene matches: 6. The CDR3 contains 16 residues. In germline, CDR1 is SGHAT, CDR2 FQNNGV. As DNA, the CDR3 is TGTGCCAGCAGCTTAGTCCCGCGGGAGGTTACCGGGGAGCTGTTTTTT. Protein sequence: CASSLVPREVTGELFF. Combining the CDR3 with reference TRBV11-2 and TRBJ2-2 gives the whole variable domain EAGVAQSPRYKIIEKRQSVAFWCNPISGHATLYWYQQILGQGPKLLIQFQNNGVVDDSQLPKDRFSAERLKGVDSTLKIQPAKLEDSAVYLCASSLVPREVTGELFFGEGSRLTVL.

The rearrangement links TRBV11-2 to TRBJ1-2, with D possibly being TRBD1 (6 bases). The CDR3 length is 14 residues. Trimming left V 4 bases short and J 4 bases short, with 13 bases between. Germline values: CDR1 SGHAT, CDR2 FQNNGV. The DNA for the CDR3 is TGTGCCAGCAGCTACATCAGGACAGCCTATGGCTACACCTTC. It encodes CASSYIRTAYGYTF.

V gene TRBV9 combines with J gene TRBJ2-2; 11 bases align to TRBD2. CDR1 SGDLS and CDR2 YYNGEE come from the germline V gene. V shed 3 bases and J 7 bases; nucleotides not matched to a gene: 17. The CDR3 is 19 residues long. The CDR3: CASSADPGLAASHSGELFF. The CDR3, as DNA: TGTGCCAGCAGCGCGGATCCGGGACTAGCGGCCTCTCACAGCGGGGAGCTGTTTTTT.

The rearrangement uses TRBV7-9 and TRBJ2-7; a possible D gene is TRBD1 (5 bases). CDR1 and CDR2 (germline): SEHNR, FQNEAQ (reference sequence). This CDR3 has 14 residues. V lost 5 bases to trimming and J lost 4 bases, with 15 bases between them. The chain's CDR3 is CASSPAQGLYEQYF. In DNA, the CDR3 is TGTGCCAGCAGCCCAGCCCAGGGTTTGTACGAGCAGTACTTC.

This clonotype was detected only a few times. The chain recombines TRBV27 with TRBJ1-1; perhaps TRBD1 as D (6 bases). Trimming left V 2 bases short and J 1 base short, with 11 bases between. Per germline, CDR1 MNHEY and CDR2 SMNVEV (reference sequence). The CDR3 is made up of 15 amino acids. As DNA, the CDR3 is TGTGCCAGCAGTTTACTGCAGGGGAGGAACACTGAAGCTTTCTTT. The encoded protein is CASSLLQGRNTEAFF.

The CDR3 region has the DNA TGCGCCAGCAGCTTGGCGGCAGCCAATGAGCAGTTCTTC. It yields the protein CASSLAAANEQFF. The V call is TRBV5-1, the J call TRBJ2-1; unclear D gene. Germline assignment: CDR1 SGHRS and CDR2 YFSETQ. Deletions cut 0 bases from V and 6 bases from J, with 7 bases between. The CDR3 is 13 residues long.